These 2 T cell receptor beta chains originate from one sample sequenced in a study of identical twins (dated by TCRdb to the mid-2010s). The library was made by 5' RACE. Sequencing used an Illumina HiSeq 2000. TCRdb trimmed public reads at Q25 via fastp, called clones via MiXCR and kept in-frame beta chains. Each entry merges the rows of one CDR3 protein and shows their most common DNA and genes. In this sample the table shows some 320,000 distinct CDR3 sequences, 9% to 15% of which occur a single time. The top ten constitute roughly 7% of the sample. The same specimen was also included in a second study, on yellow fever vaccine responses in identical twins.

The sample was CD8+ T cells sorted from blood. These receptors came from a woman aged 18-29 years in good health.

This clonotype has a handful of counts. This chain links TRBV13 with TRBJ2-7; D remains ambiguous. The CDR3 loop spans 13 amino acids. V was cut by 5 bases and J by 7 bases, with 15 bases left in between. Per the germline V gene, CDR1 is PRHDT and CDR2 is FYEKMQ (reference sequence). Written as DNA, the CDR3 is TGTGCCAGCAGCCCAGGCGACCGTTCTGAGCAGTACTTC. Protein product: CASSPGDRSEQYF.

The rearrangement joins TRBV6-2 or TRBV6-3 to TRBJ1-1, with 11 bases lining up with TRBD1. Looked up from germline, CDR1 is MNHEY and CDR2 is SVGEGT. Trimming took 5 bases from V and 6 from J; bases not matched to a gene: 14. The length of the CDR3 is 17 residues. The CDR3 spells CASSPGQGGSFYAEAFF. DNA of the CDR3: TGTGCCAGCAGTCCGGGACAGGGGGGTTCGTTTTACGCTGAAGCTTTCTTT.